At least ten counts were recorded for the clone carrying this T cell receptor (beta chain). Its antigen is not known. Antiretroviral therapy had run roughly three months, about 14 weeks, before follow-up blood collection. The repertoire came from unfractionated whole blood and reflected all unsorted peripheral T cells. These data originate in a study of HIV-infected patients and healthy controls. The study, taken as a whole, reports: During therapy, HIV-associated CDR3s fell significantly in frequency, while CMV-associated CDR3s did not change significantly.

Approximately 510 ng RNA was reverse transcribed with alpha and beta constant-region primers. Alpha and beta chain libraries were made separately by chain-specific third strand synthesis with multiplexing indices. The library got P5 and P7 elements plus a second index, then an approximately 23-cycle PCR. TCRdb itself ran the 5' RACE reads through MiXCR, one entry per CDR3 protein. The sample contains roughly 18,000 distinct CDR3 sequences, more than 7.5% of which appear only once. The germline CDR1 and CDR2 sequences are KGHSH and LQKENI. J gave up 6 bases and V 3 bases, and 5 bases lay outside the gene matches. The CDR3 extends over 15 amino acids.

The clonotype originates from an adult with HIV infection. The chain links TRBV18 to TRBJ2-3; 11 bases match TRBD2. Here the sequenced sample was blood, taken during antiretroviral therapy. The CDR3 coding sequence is TGTGCCAGCTCACCTCTACTAGCGGGGGCCGATACGCAGTATTTT. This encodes CASSPLLAGADTQYF.